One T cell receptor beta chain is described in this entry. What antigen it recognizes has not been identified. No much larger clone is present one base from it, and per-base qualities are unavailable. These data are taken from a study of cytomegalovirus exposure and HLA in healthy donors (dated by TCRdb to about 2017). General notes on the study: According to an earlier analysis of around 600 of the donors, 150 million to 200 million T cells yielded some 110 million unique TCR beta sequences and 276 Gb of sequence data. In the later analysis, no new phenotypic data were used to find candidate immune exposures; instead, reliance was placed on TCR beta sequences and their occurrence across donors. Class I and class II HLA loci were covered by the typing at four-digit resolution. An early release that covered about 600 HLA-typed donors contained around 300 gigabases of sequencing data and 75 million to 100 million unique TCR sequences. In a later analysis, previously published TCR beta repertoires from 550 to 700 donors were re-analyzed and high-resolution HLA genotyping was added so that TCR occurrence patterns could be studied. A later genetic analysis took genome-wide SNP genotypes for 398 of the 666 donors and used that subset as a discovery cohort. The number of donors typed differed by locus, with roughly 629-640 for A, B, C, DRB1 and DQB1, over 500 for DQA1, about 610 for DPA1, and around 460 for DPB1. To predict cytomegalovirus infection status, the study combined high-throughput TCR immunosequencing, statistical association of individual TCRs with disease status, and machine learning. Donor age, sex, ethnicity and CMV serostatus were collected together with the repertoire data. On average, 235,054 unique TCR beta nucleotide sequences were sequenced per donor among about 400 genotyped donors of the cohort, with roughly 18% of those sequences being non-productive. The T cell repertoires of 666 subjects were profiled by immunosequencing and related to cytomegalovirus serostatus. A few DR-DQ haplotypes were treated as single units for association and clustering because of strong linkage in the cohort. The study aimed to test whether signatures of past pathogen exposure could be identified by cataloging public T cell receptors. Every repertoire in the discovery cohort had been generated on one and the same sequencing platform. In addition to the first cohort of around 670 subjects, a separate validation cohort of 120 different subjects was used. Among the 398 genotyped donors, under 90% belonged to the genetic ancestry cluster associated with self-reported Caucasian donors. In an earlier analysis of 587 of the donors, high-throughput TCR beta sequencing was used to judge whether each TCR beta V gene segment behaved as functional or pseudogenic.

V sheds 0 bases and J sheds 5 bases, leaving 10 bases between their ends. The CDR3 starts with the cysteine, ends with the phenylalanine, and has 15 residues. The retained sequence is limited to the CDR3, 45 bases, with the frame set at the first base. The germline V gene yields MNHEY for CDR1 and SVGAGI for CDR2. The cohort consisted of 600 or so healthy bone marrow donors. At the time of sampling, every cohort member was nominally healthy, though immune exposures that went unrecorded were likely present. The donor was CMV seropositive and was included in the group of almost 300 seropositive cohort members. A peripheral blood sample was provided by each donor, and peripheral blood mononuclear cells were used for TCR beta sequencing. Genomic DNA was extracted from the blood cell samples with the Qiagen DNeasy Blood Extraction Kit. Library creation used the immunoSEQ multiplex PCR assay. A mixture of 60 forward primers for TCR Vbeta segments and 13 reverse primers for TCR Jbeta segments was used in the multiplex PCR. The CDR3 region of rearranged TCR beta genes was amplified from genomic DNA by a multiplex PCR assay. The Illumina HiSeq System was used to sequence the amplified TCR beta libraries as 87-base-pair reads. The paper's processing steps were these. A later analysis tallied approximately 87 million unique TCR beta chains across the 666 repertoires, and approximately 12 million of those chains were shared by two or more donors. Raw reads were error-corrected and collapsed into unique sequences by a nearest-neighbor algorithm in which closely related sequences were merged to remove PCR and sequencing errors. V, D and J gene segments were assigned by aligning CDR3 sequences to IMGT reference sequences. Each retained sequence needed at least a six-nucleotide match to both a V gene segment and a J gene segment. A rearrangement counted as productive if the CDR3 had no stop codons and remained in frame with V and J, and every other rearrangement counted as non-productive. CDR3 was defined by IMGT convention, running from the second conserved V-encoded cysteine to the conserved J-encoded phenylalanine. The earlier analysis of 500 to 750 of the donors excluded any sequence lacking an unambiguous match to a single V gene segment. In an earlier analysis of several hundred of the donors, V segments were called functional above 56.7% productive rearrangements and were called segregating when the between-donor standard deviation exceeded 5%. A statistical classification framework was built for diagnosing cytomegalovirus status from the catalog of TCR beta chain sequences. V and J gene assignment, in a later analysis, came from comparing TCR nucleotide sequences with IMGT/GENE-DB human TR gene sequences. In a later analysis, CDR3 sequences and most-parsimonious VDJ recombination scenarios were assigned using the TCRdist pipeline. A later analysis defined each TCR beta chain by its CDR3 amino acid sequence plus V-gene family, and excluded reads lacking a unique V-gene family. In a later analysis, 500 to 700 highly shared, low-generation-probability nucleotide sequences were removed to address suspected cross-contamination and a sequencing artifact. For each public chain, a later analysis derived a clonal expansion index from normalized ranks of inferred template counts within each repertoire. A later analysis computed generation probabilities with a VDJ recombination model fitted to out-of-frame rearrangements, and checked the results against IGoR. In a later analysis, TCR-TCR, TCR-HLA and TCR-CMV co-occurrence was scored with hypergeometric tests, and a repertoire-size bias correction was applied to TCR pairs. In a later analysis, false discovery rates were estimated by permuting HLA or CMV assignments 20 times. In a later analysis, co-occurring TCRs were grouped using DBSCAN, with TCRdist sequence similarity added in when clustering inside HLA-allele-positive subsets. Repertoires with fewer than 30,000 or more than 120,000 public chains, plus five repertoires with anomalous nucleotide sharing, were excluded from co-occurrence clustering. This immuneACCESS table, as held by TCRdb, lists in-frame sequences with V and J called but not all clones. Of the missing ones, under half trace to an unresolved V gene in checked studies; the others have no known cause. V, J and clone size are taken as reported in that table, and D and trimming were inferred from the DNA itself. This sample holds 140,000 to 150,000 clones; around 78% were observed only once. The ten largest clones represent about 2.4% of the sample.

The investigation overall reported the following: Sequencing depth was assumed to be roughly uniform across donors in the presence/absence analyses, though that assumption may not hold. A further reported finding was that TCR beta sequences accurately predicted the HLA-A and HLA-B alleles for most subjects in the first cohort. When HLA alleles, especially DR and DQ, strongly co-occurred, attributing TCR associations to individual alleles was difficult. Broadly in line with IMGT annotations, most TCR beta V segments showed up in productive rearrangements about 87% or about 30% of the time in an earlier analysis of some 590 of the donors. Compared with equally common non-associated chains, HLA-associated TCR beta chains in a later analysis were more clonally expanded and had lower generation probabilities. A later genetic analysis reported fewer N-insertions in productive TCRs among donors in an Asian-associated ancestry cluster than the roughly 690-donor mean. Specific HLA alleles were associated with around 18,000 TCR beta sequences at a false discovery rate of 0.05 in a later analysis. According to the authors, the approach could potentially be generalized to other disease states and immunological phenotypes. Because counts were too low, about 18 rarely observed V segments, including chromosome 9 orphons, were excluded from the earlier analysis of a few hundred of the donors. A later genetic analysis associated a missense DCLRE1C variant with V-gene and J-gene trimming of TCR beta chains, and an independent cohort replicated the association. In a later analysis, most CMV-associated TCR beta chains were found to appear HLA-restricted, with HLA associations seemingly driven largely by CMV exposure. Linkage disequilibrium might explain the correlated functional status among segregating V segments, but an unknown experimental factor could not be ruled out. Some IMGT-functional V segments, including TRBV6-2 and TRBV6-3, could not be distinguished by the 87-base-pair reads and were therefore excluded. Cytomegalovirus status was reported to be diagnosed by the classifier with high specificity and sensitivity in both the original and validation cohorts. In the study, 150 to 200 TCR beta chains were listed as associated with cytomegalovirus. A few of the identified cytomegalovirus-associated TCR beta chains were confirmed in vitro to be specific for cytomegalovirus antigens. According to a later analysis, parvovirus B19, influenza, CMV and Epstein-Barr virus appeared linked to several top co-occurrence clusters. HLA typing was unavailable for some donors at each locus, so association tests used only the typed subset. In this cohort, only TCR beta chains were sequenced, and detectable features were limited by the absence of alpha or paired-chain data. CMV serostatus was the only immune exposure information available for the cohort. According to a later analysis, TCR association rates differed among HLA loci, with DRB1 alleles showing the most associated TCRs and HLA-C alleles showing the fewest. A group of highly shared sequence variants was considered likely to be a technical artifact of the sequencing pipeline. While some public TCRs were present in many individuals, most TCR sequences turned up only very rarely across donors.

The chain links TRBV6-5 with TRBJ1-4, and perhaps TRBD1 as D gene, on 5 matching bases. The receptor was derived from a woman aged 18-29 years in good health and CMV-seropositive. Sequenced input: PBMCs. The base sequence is TGTGCCAGCAGTTACTCGGGGGGGAACAATGAAAAACTGTTTTTT. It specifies CASSYSGGNNEKLFF.